Below, 17 T cell receptor beta chains from the same sample are listed, as sequenced in a study of response to subunit inactivated influenza vaccine. TCRdb re-called the RT-PCR reads through MiXCR, storing one row per CDR3 protein. The sample yields 450,000 to 600,000 distinct CDR3 sequences, 16% seen once. The sample consisted of CD4+ T cells sorted from PBMCs, taken about 23 months after vaccination. The receptors were gathered from a man between 50 and 75 years old who received an inactivated influenza vaccine.

This clonotype was counted ten times or more. The genes are TRBV12-3 or TRBV12-4 and TRBJ1-1; D may be TRBD1 (5 bases). The V end lost 6 bases, the J end lost 1 base, and 12 bases lay between the germline ends. This CDR3 comprises 14 residues. CDR3 loop: CASSPRGANTEAFF. CDR3 sequence (DNA): TGTGCCAGCAGCCCCCGTGGGGCGAACACTGAAGCTTTCTTT.

The rearrangement joins TRBV12-3 or TRBV12-4 to TRBJ1-2, with D hard to call. The germline V and J ends were trimmed by 7 bases and 5 bases, with 17 bases remaining between them. The CDR3 sequence is 14 residues long. The CDR3 DNA sequence: TGTGCCAGCACCCTATCTGGACTCTCGTATGGCTACACCTTC. Translating gives CASTLSGLSYGYTF.

In its sample, this clonotype was seen a few times. The genes are TRBV7-2 and TRBJ2-7, with 12 bases fitting TRBD2. V lost 4 bases to trimming and J lost 7 bases; unmatched junction nucleotides: 8. Germline V gives CDR1 SGHTA, CDR2 FQGNSA. There are 15 residues in the CDR3. Here the CDR3 reads CASSSSGRASGEQYF. For the CDR3, the DNA is TGTGCCAGCAGCTCTAGCGGGAGGGCCAGCGGGGAGCAGTACTTC.

The CDR3, as DNA: TGTGCCAGCAGCTTGGGGGGACAGATGGTCGATGAGCAGTTCTTC. Encoded protein: CASSLGGQMVDEQFF. The chain is built from TRBV7-9 and TRBJ2-1; a possible D gene is TRBD1 (7 bases). The length of the CDR3 is 15 residues. CDR1 is SEHNR and CDR2 is FQNEAQ in the germline V gene (reference sequence). Deletions cut 3 bases from V and 8 bases from J, with 17 bases between.

The chain combines TRBV12-3 or TRBV12-4 with TRBJ2-2, with TRBD2 matching over 12 bases. V lost 5 bases, J lost 6 bases, and 7 bases stayed unmatched. The CDR3 has 16 amino acids. CDR3 in DNA: TGTGCCAGCAGTGCACTAGCGGGAGGATGGTCCGGGGAGCTGTTTTTT. It specifies CASSALAGGWSGELFF.

There are a few counts of this clonotype. The chain carries TRBV10-1 and TRBJ2-7, with 7 bases lining up with TRBD1. The CDR3 length is 15 residues. The J segment lost 0 bases and the V segment lost 3 bases, leaving 5 bases of the junction unmatched. From germline, CDR1 is WNHNN and CDR2 SYGVQD (reference sequence). The CDR3 reads CASSEWTGSSYEQYF. For the CDR3, the DNA is TGCGCCAGCAGTGAATGGACAGGAAGCTCCTACGAGCAGTACTTC.

The CDR3 DNA sequence: TGCAGTGCTAGAGTCCCCCAAGGCACCGGGGAGCTGTTTTTT. The encoded protein is CSARVPQGTGELFF. This chain joins TRBV20-1 and TRBJ2-2; the D is unclear. Germline lookup yields CDR1 DFQATT and CDR2 SNEGSKA (reference sequence). The ends were cut back, 1 base at V and 4 bases at J, with 10 bases in the middle. This CDR3 has 14 residues.

A few counts support this clonotype. The chain couples TRBV14 to TRBJ1-4; D possibly corresponds to TRBD1 (5 bases). The germline CDR1 and CDR2 sequences are SGHDN and FVKESK. There are 16 residues in the CDR3. V dropped 1 base and J dropped 4 bases, with 13 bases sitting between them. DNA of the CDR3: TGTGCCAGCAGCCAAGTAGGCGCCAGGGATAATGAAAAACTGTTTTTT. Residues: CASSQVGARDNEKLFF.

At least ten counts were recorded for this clonotype. CDR3 region: CASSITGMRGNQPQHF. The DNA for the CDR3 is TGTGCCAGTAGTATCACAGGGATGAGGGGCAATCAGCCCCAGCATTTT. The chain carries TRBV19 and TRBJ1-5; D might be TRBD1 (6 bases). This CDR3 contains 16 residues. Germline CDR1 reads LNHDA; CDR2 reads SQIVND (reference sequence). V was pared by 3 bases and J by 2 bases, with 14 bases between.

The chain joins TRBV6-5 to TRBJ2-1; 7 nucleotides match TRBD1. Trimming took 1 base from V and 10 from J; bases not matched to a gene: 1. CDR1 and CDR2 (germline): MNHEY, SVGAGI. The CDR3 totals 12 residues. This CDR3 reads CASSYLDREQFF. As DNA, the CDR3 is TGTGCCAGCAGTTACTTGGACAGGGAGCAGTTCTTC.

This chain links TRBV7-2 with TRBJ2-5; D might be TRBD1 (6 bases). Trimming removed 5 bases from V and 5 bases from J, with 15 bases in between. The CDR3 sequence is 14 residues long. CDR1 SGHTA and CDR2 FQGNSA come from the germline V gene. The CDR3: CASSPGQLGETQYF. Written as DNA, the CDR3 is TGTGCCAGCAGCCCCGGACAGTTGGGGGAGACCCAGTACTTC.

This clonotype was observed a few times. J is TRBJ2-1 and V is TRBV29-1, with TRBD1 matching 12 bases. The trim removed 3 bases at V and 10 bases at J, leaving 4 bases unmatched. The CDR3 sequence is 13 residues long. Germline V gene lookup returns CDR1 SQVTM and CDR2 ANQGSEA. The CDR3 DNA sequence: TGCAGCGTTGAGGGGACAGGGGGCGCCGAGCAGTTCTTC. It specifies CSVEGTGGAEQFF.

Only a few counts were recorded for this clonotype. The CDR3: CASSSPDNSPLHF. The CDR3 DNA reads as TGTGCCAGCAGCTCTCCTGACAATTCACCCCTCCACTTT. The chain couples TRBV5-5 to TRBJ1-6, with D hard to call. V shed 3 bases and J shed 7 bases, with 8 bases lying between them. Germline values: CDR1 SGHKS, CDR2 YYEKEE (reference sequence). This CDR3 has 13 residues.

There are a few counts of this clonotype. This rearrangement joins TRBV20-1 to TRBJ2-1; D perhaps matches TRBD1 (5 bases). The CDR3 has 11 amino acids. The ends were cut back, 4 bases at V and 4 bases at J, with 5 bases in the middle. Germline V lookup: CDR1 DFQATT, CDR2 SNEGSKA (reference sequence). The CDR3 DNA is TGCAGTGCTACAGGGTACAATGAGCAGTTCTTC. Its protein is CSATGYNEQFF.

This clonotype was counted many times. J is TRBJ2-2 and V is TRBV12-3 or TRBV12-4; maybe TRBD1 (6 bases). Between the trimmed V and J ends, which lost 1 base and 1 base, there was a span of 7 bases. CDR3 size: 15 residues. The CDR3 bases are TGTGCCAGCAGTTTAGGAGGGGGGAACACCGGGGAGCTGTTTTTT. It translates to CASSLGGGNTGELFF.

Only a few counts were recorded for this clonotype. The V call is TRBV11-1, the J call TRBJ2-1; 10 positions agree with TRBD2. V was pared by 6 bases and J by 7 bases, with 12 bases of the junction left unmatched. The CDR3 has 16 residues. Germline assignment: CDR1 SGHAT and CDR2 FQDESV (reference sequence). In DNA form, the CDR3 reads TGTGCCAGCAGTCCTTTTCTAGCGGGAGTGGGGAATGAGCAGTTCTTC. Amino acids: CASSPFLAGVGNEQFF.

This clonotype has more than one count but fewer than ten. The J gene is TRBJ2-5, the V gene TRBV29-1; maybe TRBD1 (6 bases). V lost 2 bases and J 5 bases, leaving 12 bases between the germline ends. Germline assignment: CDR1 SQVTM and CDR2 ANQGSEA. The CDR3 is made up of 13 amino acids. In nucleotides, the CDR3 is TGCAGCGTTGAAAACAGGGTCTCCGAGACCCAGTACTTC. Translation: CSVENRVSETQYF.